This T cell receptor beta chain stems from a study of T cells in Graves' hyperthyroidism and ophthalmopathy. Researchers amplified the TCR beta CDR3 regions from RNA transcripts. HTBI primers were the set used in a first-round RT-PCR of the TCR CDR3. From the multiplex PCR reads, TCRdb called clonotypes with MiXCR, one entry per CDR3 protein. This sample has 330,000 or so distinct CDR3 sequences, with less than 20% found just once. This clonotype has ten or more counts. This TCR was sampled from a middle-aged woman with Graves' ophthalmopathy. Sequencing was done on a sample of blood.

The CDR3 loop is CASSYHSGVGETQYF. As DNA, the CDR3 is TGTGCCAGCAGCTACCATAGCGGAGTAGGGGAGACCCAGTACTTC. J is TRBJ2-5 and V is TRBV11-2, with D perhaps TRBD2 (6 bases). The CDR3 runs to 15 residues. CDR1 is SGHAT, CDR2 FQNNGV, per germline. V was cut by 4 bases and J by 5 bases, with 17 bases left in between. The full variable domain, with the rest looked up from reference TRBV11-2 and TRBJ2-5, is EAGVAQSPRYKIIEKRQSVAFWCNPISGHATLYWYQQILGQGPKLLIQFQNNGVVDDSQLPKDRFSAERLKGVDSTLKIQPAKLEDSAVYLCASSYHSGVGETQYFGPGTRLLVL.